Shown below are 11 T cell receptor beta chains from a single sample sequenced in a study of blood T cell repertoires in COVID-19. Generated by immunoSEQ multiplex PCR, the TCRdb table keeps only in-frame clones and is missing some. The repertoire has some 31,000 clones, 85% of them found once; the top ten carry about 14%. The sample comprised peripheral blood. These receptors originate from a human donor with acute or convalescent COVID-19. The donor label of this sample is uncertain.

CDR3 sequence (DNA): TGTGCCAGCAGCCAAGCAGGGGGTGAGAATTCACCCCTCCACTTT. As protein: CASSQAGGENSPLHF. This chain joins TRBV3-1 (or the pseudogene TRBV3-2) and TRBJ1-6; TRBD1 matches 7 bases. The CDR3 contains 15 residues. In germline, CDR1 is LGHDT, CDR2 YNNKEL (reference sequence). The V gene end was trimmed by 1 base and the J gene end by 7 bases; junction bases not matched to a gene: 4.

For the CDR3, the DNA is TGTGCCTGGAGTGCCCGGACAGGCCGAAGCACAGATACGCAGTATTTT. Protein: CAWSARTGRSTDTQYF. The gene calls are TRBV30 and TRBJ2-3; TRBD1 agrees at 7 bases. This CDR3 has 16 residues. The V gene end was trimmed by 1 base and the J gene end by 0 bases; junction bases not matched to a gene: 7. Germline CDR1 reads GTSNPN; CDR2 reads SVGIG (reference sequence). The whole variable domain, filled in from reference TRBV30 and TRBJ2-3, reads SQTIHQWPATLVQPVGSPLSLECTVEGTSNPNLYWYRQAAGRGLQLLFYSVGIGQISSEVPQNLSASRPQDRQFILSSKKLLLSDSGFYLCAWSARTGRSTDTQYFGPGTRLTVL.

The chain carries TRBV7-2 and TRBJ1-3, with D perhaps TRBD1 (6 bases). The CDR3 has 15 amino acids. V shed 0 bases and J shed 2 bases, with 8 bases lying between them. The V gene's germline CDR1 is SGHTA and CDR2 FQGNSA. Here the CDR3 reads CASSLATGPGNTIYF. CDR3 bases: TGTGCCAGCAGCTTAGCCACAGGGCCTGGAAACACCATATATTTT.

V and J are TRBV13 and TRBJ2-3, with D possibly being TRBD2 (6 bases). The CDR3 runs to 18 residues. Trimming took 3 bases from V and 0 from J, leaving 19 bases between them. Looked up from germline, CDR1 is PRHDT and CDR2 is FYEKMQ (reference sequence). CDR3: CASSFLRLGSPSTDTQYF. CDR3 in DNA: TGTGCCAGCAGCTTTCTCCGACTAGGTTCCCCTAGCACAGATACGCAGTATTTT.

V gene TRBV7-8 combines with J gene TRBJ1-1, with D uncertain. The germline V and J ends were trimmed by 0 bases and 5 bases, with 7 bases remaining between them. This CDR3 comprises 13 residues. CDR1 and CDR2 from the germline V gene are SGHVS and FQNEAQ. This chain's CDR3 is CASSLAQQTEAFF. CDR3 DNA sequence: TGTGCCAGCAGCTTAGCACAGCAGACTGAAGCTTTCTTT.

The chain couples TRBV7-2 to TRBJ2-5; 11 bases map to TRBD2. Germline-derived CDR1 and CDR2 are SGHTA and FQGNSA. The CDR3 is made up of 15 amino acids. Unmatched junction bases numbered 3, after V lost 1 base and J lost 5 bases. CDR3 protein: CASSLVAGGSETQYF. CDR3 in DNA: TGTGCCAGCAGCTTAGTAGCGGGGGGGTCCGAGACCCAGTACTTC. Full variable domain (rest looked up from reference TRBV7-2 and TRBJ2-5): GAGVSQSPSNKVTEKGKDVELRCDPISGHTALYWYRQSLGQGLEFLIYFQGNSAPDKSGLPSDRFSAERTGGSVSTLTIQRTQQEDSAVYLCASSLVAGGSETQYFGPGTRLLVL.

The chain is built from TRBV10-3 and TRBJ1-1; the D gene is possibly TRBD1 (5 bases). Germline CDR1 is ENHRY and CDR2 is SYGVKD. The V and J ends lost 3 bases and 1 base respectively, with 9 bases between them. The CDR3 runs to 14 residues. In DNA form, the CDR3 reads TGTGCCATCAGTGATGGGCAGGGGAACACTGAAGCTTTCTTT. Translation gives CAISDGQGNTEAFF.

The chain joins TRBV6-5 to TRBJ1-1, with 7 positions matching TRBD1. The V segment lost 6 bases and the J segment 1 base; nucleotides outside the gene matches: 5. This CDR3 comprises 14 residues. The germline V gene encodes CDR1 MNHEY and CDR2 SVGAGI. The CDR3 DNA follows: TGTGCCAGCAGAGGGGACAGCTCGAACACTGAAGCTTTCTTT. This gives the protein CASRGDSSNTEAFF.

The chain combines TRBV5-1 with TRBJ1-2, with 7 bases lining up with TRBD1. Per germline, CDR1 SGHRS and CDR2 YFSETQ. The trim removed 1 base at V and 7 bases at J, leaving 13 bases unmatched. The CDR3 covers 16 residues. The CDR3 sequence is CASSLSTGALGSGYTF. The CDR3 DNA reads as TGCGCCAGCAGCTTGAGTACAGGGGCGCTTGGAAGTGGCTACACCTTC.

J is TRBJ2-5 and V is TRBV6-6; D is undetermined. The CDR3 extends over 14 amino acids. CDR1 and CDR2 from the germline V gene are MNHNY and SVGAGI (reference sequence). The V end was cut by 6 bases, the J end by 5 bases, with 16 bases between. CDR3 in amino acids: CASRTTPGRETQYF. The CDR3 region has the DNA TGTGCCAGCAGAACGACTCCCGGTAGGGAGACCCAGTACTTC.

The J gene is TRBJ1-2, the V gene TRBV7-2, with a possible D match to TRBD1 (6 bases). Germline V CDR1 and CDR2: SGHTA, FQGNSA. The V end was cut by 2 bases, the J end by 4 bases, with 23 bases between. This CDR3 is 18 amino acids long. The CDR3 here is CASSLKSSMGALGYGYTF. The CDR3 DNA reads TGTGCCAGCAGCTTAAAATCCTCGATGGGGGCGCTGGGCTATGGCTACACCTTC.